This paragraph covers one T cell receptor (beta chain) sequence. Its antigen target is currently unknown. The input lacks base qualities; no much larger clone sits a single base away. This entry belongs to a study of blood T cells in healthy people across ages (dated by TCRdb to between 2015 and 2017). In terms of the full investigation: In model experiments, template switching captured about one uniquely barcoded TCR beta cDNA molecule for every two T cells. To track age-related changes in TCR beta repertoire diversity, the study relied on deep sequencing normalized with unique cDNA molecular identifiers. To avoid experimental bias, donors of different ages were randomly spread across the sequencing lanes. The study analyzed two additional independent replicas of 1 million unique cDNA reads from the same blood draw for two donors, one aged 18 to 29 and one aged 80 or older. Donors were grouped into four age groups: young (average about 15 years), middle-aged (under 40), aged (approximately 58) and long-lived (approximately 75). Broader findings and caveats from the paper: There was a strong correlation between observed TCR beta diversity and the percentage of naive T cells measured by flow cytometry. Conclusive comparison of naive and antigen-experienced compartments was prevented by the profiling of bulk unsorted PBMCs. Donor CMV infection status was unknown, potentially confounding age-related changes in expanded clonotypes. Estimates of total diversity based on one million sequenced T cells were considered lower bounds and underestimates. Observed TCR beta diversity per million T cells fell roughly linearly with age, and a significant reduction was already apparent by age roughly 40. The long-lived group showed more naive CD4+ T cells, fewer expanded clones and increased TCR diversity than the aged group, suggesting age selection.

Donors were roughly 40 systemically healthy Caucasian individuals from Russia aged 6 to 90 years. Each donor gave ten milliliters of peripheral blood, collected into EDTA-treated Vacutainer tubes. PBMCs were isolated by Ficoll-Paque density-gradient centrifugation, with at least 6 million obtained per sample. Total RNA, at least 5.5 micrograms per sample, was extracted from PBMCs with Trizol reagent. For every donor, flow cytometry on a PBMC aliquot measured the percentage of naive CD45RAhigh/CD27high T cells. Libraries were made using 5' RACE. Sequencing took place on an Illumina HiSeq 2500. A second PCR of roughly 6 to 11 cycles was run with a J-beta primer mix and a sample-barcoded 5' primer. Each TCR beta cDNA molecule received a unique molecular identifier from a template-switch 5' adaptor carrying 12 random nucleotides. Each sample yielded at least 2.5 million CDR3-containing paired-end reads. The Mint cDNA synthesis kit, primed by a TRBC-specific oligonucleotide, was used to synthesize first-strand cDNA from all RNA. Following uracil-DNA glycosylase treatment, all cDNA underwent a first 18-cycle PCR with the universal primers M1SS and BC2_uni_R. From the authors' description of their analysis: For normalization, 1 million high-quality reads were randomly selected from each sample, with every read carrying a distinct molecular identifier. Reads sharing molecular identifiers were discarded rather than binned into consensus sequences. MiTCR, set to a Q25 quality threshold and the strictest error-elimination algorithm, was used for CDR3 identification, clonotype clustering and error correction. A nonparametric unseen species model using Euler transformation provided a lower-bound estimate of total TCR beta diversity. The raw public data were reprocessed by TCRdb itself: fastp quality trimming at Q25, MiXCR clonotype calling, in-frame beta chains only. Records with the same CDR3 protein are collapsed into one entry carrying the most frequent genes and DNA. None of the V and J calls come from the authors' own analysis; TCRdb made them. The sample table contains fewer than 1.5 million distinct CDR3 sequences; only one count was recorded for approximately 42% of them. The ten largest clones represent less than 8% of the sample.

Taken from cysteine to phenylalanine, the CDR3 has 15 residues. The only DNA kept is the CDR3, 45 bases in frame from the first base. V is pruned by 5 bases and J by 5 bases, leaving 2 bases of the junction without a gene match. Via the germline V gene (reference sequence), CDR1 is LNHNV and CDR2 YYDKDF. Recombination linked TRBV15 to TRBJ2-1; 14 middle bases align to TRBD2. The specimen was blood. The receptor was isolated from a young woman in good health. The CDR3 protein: CATSGTSGGNNEQFF. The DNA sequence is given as TGTGCCACCAGCGGGACTAGCGGGGGTAACAATGAGCAGTTCTTC. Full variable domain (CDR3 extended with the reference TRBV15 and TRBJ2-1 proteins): DAMVIQNPRYQVTQFGKPVTLSCSQTLNHNVMYWYQQKSSQAPKLLFHYYDKDFNNEADTPDNFQSRRPNTSFCFLDIRSPGLGDTAMYLCATSGTSGGNNEQFFGPGTRLTVL.